Given below is one T cell receptor beta chain in context. Its antigen is unknown. These data come from a study of immune evolution from preneoplasia to lung adenocarcinoma. Notes on the study in general: Top clone share appeared to fall from AAH through AIS, MIA, adenocarcinoma.

CDR1 and CDR2 (germline): SGHNT, YYREEE (reference sequence). Trimming stripped 4 bases from V and 6 bases from J, with 12 bases between. The CDR3 is made up of 13 amino acids. Data came from immunoSEQ multiplex PCR; TCRdb stores just in-frame clones and leaves some out. Of about 41,000 clones in the sample, less than 85% were seen once. This TCR was recovered from a person aged 55-75 years with lung adenocarcinoma. Sequencing was done on a sample of FFPE invasive lung adenocarcinoma tissue. This sequence joins TRBV5-4 and TRBJ2-3; tentatively, D is TRBD1 or TRBD2 (6 bases each). The CDR3 spells CASSAQGRDTQYF. The DNA for the CDR3 is TGTGCCAGCAGCGCTCAGGGGAGGGATACGCAGTATTTT.